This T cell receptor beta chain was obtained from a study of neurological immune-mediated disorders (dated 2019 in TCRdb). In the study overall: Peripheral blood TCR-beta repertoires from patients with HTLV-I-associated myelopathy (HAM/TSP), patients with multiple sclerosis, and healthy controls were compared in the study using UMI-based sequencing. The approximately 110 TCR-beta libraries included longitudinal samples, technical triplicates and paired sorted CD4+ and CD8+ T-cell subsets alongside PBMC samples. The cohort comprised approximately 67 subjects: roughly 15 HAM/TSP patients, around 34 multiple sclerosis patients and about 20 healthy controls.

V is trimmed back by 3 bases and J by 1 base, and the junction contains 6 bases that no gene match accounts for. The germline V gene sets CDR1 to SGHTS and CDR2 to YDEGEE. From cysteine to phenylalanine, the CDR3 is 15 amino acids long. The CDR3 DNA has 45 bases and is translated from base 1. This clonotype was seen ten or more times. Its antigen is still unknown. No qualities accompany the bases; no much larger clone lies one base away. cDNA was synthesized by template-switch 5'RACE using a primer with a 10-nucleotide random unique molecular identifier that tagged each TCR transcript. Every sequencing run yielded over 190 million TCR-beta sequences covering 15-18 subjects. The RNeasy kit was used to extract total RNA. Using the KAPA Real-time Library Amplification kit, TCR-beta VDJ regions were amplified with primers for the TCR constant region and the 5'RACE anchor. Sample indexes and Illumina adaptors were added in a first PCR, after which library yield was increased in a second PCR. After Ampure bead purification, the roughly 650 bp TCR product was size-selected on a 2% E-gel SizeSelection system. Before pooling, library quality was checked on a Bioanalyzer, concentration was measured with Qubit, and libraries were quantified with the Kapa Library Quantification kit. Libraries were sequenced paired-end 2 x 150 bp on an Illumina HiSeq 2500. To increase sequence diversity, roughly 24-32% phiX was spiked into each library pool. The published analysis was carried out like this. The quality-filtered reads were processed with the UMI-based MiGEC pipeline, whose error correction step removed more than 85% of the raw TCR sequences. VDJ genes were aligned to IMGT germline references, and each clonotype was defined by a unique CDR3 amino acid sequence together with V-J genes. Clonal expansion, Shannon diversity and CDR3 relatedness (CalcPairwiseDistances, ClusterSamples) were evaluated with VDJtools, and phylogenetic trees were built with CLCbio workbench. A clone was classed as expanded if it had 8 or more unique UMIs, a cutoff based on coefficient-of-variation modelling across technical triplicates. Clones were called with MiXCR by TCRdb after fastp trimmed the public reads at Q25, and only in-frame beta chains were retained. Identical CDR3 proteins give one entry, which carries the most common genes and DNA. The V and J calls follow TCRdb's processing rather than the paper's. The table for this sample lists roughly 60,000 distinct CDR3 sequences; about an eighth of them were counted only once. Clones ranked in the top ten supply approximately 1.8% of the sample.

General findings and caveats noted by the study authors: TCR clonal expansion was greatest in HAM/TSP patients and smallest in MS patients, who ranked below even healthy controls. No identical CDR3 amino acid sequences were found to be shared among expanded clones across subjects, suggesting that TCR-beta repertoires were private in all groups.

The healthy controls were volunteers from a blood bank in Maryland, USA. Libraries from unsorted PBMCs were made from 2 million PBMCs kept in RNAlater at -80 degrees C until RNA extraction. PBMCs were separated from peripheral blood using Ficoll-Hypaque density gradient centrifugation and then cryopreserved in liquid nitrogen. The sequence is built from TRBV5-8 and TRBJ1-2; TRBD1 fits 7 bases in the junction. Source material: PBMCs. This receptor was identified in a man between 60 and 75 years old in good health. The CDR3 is CASSSGTVLNYGYTF. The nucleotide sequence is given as TGTGCCAGCAGCTCCGGGACAGTCCTTAACTATGGCTACACCTTC.